Included here is one T cell receptor (beta chain) sequence, with context. Its target antigen remains unknown. It has no much larger one-base neighbor in the sample; base qualities were not kept. Libraries were constructed by the immunoSEQ multiplex PCR assay. A mixture of 60 forward primers for TCR Vbeta segments and 13 reverse primers for TCR Jbeta segments was used in the multiplex PCR. Amplification of the CDR3 region of rearranged TCR beta genes was performed with a multiplex PCR assay on genomic DNA. The amplified TCR beta libraries were sequenced on the Illumina HiSeq System as 87-base-pair reads. The source study handled its data this way. A later analysis tallied around 82 million unique TCR beta chains across the 666 repertoires, and about 10 million of those chains were shared by two or more donors. Raw reads were error-corrected and collapsed into unique sequences by a nearest-neighbor algorithm in which closely related sequences were merged to remove PCR and sequencing errors. CDR3 sequences were aligned to IMGT reference sequences to assign V, D and J gene segments. Each retained sequence needed at least a six-nucleotide match to both a V gene segment and a J gene segment. A rearrangement was called productive if the CDR3 had no stop codons and remained in frame with V and J, and every other rearrangement was called non-productive. CDR3 was defined by IMGT convention, running from the second conserved V-encoded cysteine to the conserved J-encoded phenylalanine. The earlier analysis of some 540 of the donors excluded any sequence lacking an unambiguous match to a single V gene segment. An earlier analysis of 500 to 600 of the donors classified V segments as functional when productive rearrangements were above 56.7% and as segregating when the standard deviation between donors was above 5%. A statistical classification framework was built for diagnosing cytomegalovirus status from the catalog of TCR beta chain sequences. A later analysis assigned V and J genes by comparing TCR nucleotide sequences with IMGT/GENE-DB human TR gene sequences. In a later analysis, CDR3 sequences and most-parsimonious VDJ recombination scenarios were assigned using the TCRdist pipeline. In a later analysis, every TCR beta chain was defined by the combination of its CDR3 amino acid sequence and its V-gene family, and reads without a unique V-gene family were dropped. In a later analysis, approximately 640 highly shared, low-generation-probability nucleotide sequences were removed to address suspected cross-contamination and a sequencing artifact. In a later analysis, a clonal expansion index for each public chain was calculated from normalized within-repertoire ranks of inferred template counts. In a later analysis, generation probabilities were computed using a VDJ recombination model fitted to out-of-frame rearrangements, and the results were checked against IGoR. A later analysis scored TCR-TCR, TCR-HLA and TCR-CMV co-occurrence with hypergeometric tests, applying a repertoire-size bias correction to TCR pairs. In a later analysis, false discovery rates were estimated by permuting HLA or CMV assignments 20 times. In a later analysis, co-occurring TCRs were grouped using DBSCAN, with TCRdist sequence similarity added in when clustering inside HLA-allele-positive subsets. Co-occurrence clustering excluded repertoires with fewer than 30,000 or more than 120,000 public chains, plus five with anomalous nucleotide sharing. In its TCRdb copy, this immuneACCESS table keeps in-frame sequences only and misses some clones. Where compared with another copy, unresolved V genes explain less than half of these, and the others have no known cause. D and trimming come from the DNA, and the V and J calls and clone size come from that table. The sample table lists about 120,000 clones, 60% to 85% of them with a count of one. The ten top clones hold 2.7% of the sample.

The source of the sample is a study of cytomegalovirus exposure and HLA in healthy donors (dated by TCRdb to 2015 to 2018). Regarding the complete study: According to an earlier analysis of 587 of the donors, about 179 million T cells yielded roughly 110 million unique TCR beta sequences and about 280 Gb of sequence data. In an earlier analysis of 587 of the donors, high-throughput TCR beta sequencing was used to judge whether each TCR beta V gene segment behaved as functional or pseudogenic. A later analysis re-analyzed previously published TCR beta repertoires from about 730 donors and added high-resolution HLA genotyping to study TCR occurrence patterns. Approximately 310 gigabases of sequencing data and around 80 million unique TCR sequences made up an early release that covered some 640 HLA-typed donors. Because of strong linkage in the cohort, five DR-DQ haplotypes were treated as single units for association and clustering. Typing coverage differed by locus: A, B, C, DRB1 and DQB1 were typed in about 629-640 donors, DQA1 in about 550, DPA1 in nearly 610, and DPB1 in just under 480. To predict cytomegalovirus infection status, the study brought together high-throughput TCR immunosequencing, statistical association of individual TCRs with disease status, and machine learning. Donor age, sex, ethnicity and CMV serostatus were compiled alongside the repertoire data. A separate validation cohort of 100 to 150 different subjects was used in addition to the roughly 640-subject first cohort. Of the approximately 370 genotyped donors, 65% to 90% were placed in the genetic ancestry cluster associated with self-reported Caucasian donors. Using immunosequencing, the study profiled T cell repertoires from about 620 subjects and related those repertoires to cytomegalovirus serostatus. All discovery cohort repertoires had been generated on a single sequencing platform. Class I and class II HLA loci were covered by the typing at four-digit resolution. On average, around 230,000 unique TCR beta nucleotide sequences were sequenced per donor among 398 genotyped donors of the cohort, with 15% to 20% of those sequences being non-productive. Genome-wide SNP genotypes for about 60% of the roughly 670 donors were used in a later genetic analysis, which treated that subset as a discovery cohort. In the later analysis, no new phenotypic data were used to find candidate immune exposures; instead, reliance was placed on TCR beta sequences and their occurrence across donors. The aim of the study was to test whether cataloging public T cell receptors could identify signatures of past pathogen exposure.

The cohort consisted of approximately 670 healthy bone marrow donors. At the time of sampling, every cohort member was nominally healthy, though immune exposures that went unrecorded were likely present. The donor was CMV seropositive and was included in the group of 289 seropositive cohort members. Each donor provided a peripheral blood sample, and peripheral blood mononuclear cells were used for TCR beta sequencing. Genomic DNA was extracted from the blood cell samples with the Qiagen DNeasy Blood Extraction Kit. The CDR3 starts with the cysteine, ends with the phenylalanine, and has 14 residues. The entry retains the CDR3 DNA only, 42 bases that are in frame from base 1. Compared with germline, V lacks 2 bases and J lacks 7 bases; bases without a gene match: 5. CDR1 and CDR2, looked up from the germline V gene, are MNHGY and SAAAGT. Overall study results and their limits: V-gene and J-gene trimming of TCR beta chains was associated with a missense DCLRE1C variant in a later genetic analysis, and the association was replicated in an independent cohort. Because counts were too low, approximately 18 rarely observed V segments, including chromosome 9 orphons, were excluded from the earlier analysis of 587 of the donors. Three of the identified cytomegalovirus-associated TCR beta chains were confirmed in vitro to be specific for cytomegalovirus antigens. According to a later analysis, most CMV-associated TCR beta chains appeared to be HLA-restricted, and the HLA associations seemed to be driven largely by CMV exposure. A further reported finding was that TCR beta sequences accurately predicted the HLA-A and HLA-B alleles for most subjects in the first cohort. The cohort was sequenced for TCR beta chains only, and without alpha or paired-chain data the features that could be detected were limited. HLA typing was unavailable for some donors at each locus, so association tests used only the typed subset. At a false discovery rate of 0.05, a later analysis linked fewer than 20,000 TCR beta sequences to specific HLA alleles. A total of around 150 TCR beta chains were listed by the study as associated with cytomegalovirus. A cluster of highly shared sequence variants was judged likely to be a technical artifact of the sequencing pipeline. Several of the top co-occurrence clusters appeared to be linked to parvovirus B19, influenza, CMV and Epstein-Barr virus, according to a later analysis. According to the authors, the approach could potentially be generalized to other disease states and immunological phenotypes. Broadly in line with IMGT annotations, most TCR beta V segments showed up in productive rearrangements about 87% or about 30% of the time in an earlier analysis of some 590 of the donors. A later analysis found that HLA-associated TCR beta chains were more clonally expanded and had lower generation probabilities than equally common non-associated chains. Strong co-occurrence of HLA alleles, especially DR and DQ, made assigning TCR associations to individual alleles difficult. For the cohort, immune exposure information was limited to CMV serostatus. Presence/absence analyses assumed roughly uniform sequencing depth across donors, an assumption that may not hold. Most TCR sequences were observed very rarely across donors, whereas some public TCRs were present in many individuals. In both the original and validation cohorts, the classifier was reported to diagnose cytomegalovirus status with high specificity and sensitivity. A later genetic analysis reported fewer N-insertions in productive TCRs among donors in an Asian-associated ancestry cluster than the approximately 700-donor mean. Some IMGT-functional V segments, including TRBV6-2 and TRBV6-3, could not be told apart with the 87-base-pair reads, so those segments were excluded. Linkage disequilibrium might explain the correlated functional status among segregating V segments, but an unknown experimental factor could not be excluded. In a later analysis, TCR association rates were found to vary across HLA loci, with the most associated TCRs seen for DRB1 alleles and the fewest for HLA-C alleles.

This clonotype originated in a woman aged 40-49 years in good health and CMV-seropositive. The sample comprised PBMCs. The sequence is built from TRBV6-8 and TRBJ1-2, with 9 central nucleotides matching TRBD1. The nucleotides are TGTGCCAGCAGTTACCGGGACAGGGTTGCTGGCTACACCTTC. It encodes CASSYRDRVAGYTF.